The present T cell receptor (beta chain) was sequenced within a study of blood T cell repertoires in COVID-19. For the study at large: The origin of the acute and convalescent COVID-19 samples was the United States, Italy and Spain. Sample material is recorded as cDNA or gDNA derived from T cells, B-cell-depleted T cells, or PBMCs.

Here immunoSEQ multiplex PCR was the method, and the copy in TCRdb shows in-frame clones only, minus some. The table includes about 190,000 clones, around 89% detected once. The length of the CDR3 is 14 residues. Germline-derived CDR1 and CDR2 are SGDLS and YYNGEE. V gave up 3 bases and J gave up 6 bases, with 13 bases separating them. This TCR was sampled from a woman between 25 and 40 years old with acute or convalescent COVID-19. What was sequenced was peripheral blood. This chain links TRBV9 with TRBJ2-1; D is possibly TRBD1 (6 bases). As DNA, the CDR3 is TGTGCCAGCAGCGAGAGGACAGTCCCCAATGAGCAGTTCTTC. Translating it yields CASSERTVPNEQFF. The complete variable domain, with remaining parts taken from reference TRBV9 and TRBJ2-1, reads DSGVTQTPKHLITATGQRVTLRCSPRSGDLSVYWYQQSLDQGLQFLIQYYNGEERAKGNILERFSAQQFPDLHSELNLSSLELGDSALYFCASSERTVPNEQFFGPGTRLTVL.